This TCR beta chain was recovered during a study of cytomegalovirus exposure and HLA in healthy donors (dated by TCRdb to about 2017). Regarding the research as a whole: An earlier analysis of 550 to 700 of the donors reported 250 to 350 Gb of sequence data and some 120 million unique TCR beta sequences from 150 million to 200 million T cells. An early release covering roughly 640 HLA-typed donors comprised 250 to 350 gigabases of sequencing data and approximately 80 million unique TCR sequences. Of the roughly 400 genotyped donors, approximately 81% were placed in the genetic ancestry cluster associated with self-reported Caucasian donors. The aim of the study was to test whether cataloging public T cell receptors could identify signatures of past pathogen exposure. Using immunosequencing, the study profiled T cell repertoires from about 610 subjects and related those repertoires to cytomegalovirus serostatus. Along with the approximately 700-subject first cohort, a separate validation cohort of some 130 different subjects was used. The study combined high-throughput TCR immunosequencing, statistical association of individual TCRs with disease status, and machine learning to predict cytomegalovirus infection status. A later analysis re-analyzed previously published TCR beta repertoires from about 600 donors and added high-resolution HLA genotyping to study TCR occurrence patterns. In the later analysis, no new phenotypic data were used to find candidate immune exposures; instead, reliance was placed on TCR beta sequences and their occurrence across donors. In an earlier analysis of roughly 540 of the donors, high-throughput TCR beta sequencing was used to judge whether each TCR beta V gene segment behaved as functional or pseudogenic. Donor age, sex, ethnicity and CMV serostatus were compiled together with the repertoire data. In a later genetic analysis, genome-wide SNP genotypes for about 65% of the roughly 670 donors were used, and that subset was treated as a discovery cohort. All discovery cohort repertoires had been generated on a single sequencing platform. HLA typing included class I and class II loci at four-digit resolution. The number of typed donors differed by locus: roughly 620-630 for A, B, C, DRB1 and DQB1; 522 for DQA1; approximately 600 for DPA1; and about 470 for DPB1. Roughly 5 DR-DQ haplotypes were handled as single units for association and clustering, since linkage in the cohort was strong. Across some 400 genotyped donors of the cohort, an average of about 200,000 unique TCR beta nucleotide sequences per donor were sequenced, and approximately 17% of those sequences were non-productive.

The cohort was made up of roughly 670 healthy bone marrow donors. At the time of sampling, every cohort member was nominally healthy, though immune exposures that went unrecorded were likely present. The donor tested CMV seronegative, placing the donor among the 350 to 400 seronegative members of the cohort. Each donor provided a peripheral blood sample, and peripheral blood mononuclear cells were used for TCR beta sequencing. The Qiagen DNeasy Blood Extraction Kit was used to extract genomic DNA from the blood cell samples. The investigation overall reported the following: In vitro tests confirmed that a few of the cytomegalovirus-associated TCR beta chains recognize cytomegalovirus antigens. Most TCR sequences were observed very rarely across donors, whereas some public TCRs were present in many individuals. According to a later genetic analysis, donors in an Asian-associated ancestry cluster had fewer N-insertions in productive TCRs than the approximately 700-donor mean. According to a later analysis, TCR association rates differed among HLA loci, with DRB1 alleles showing the most associated TCRs and HLA-C alleles showing the fewest. A further reported finding was that TCR beta sequences accurately predicted the HLA-A and HLA-B alleles for most subjects in the first cohort. Correlated functional status among segregating V segments might reflect linkage disequilibrium, but an unknown experimental factor could not be ruled out. Only TCR beta chains were sequenced in this cohort, and the absence of alpha or paired-chain data limited detectable features. A later analysis found that most CMV-associated TCR beta chains appeared HLA-restricted, with HLA associations seemingly driven largely by CMV exposure. Some IMGT-functional V segments, including TRBV6-2 and TRBV6-3, could not be told apart with the 87-base-pair reads, so those segments were excluded. The classifier was reported to diagnose cytomegalovirus status with high specificity and sensitivity in both the original and validation cohorts. The only immune exposure information available for the cohort was CMV serostatus. In the study, 164 TCR beta chains were listed as associated with cytomegalovirus. In a later analysis, several top co-occurrence clusters were reported to appear linked to parvovirus B19, influenza, CMV and Epstein-Barr virus. Strong co-occurrence of HLA alleles, especially DR and DQ, made assigning TCR associations to individual alleles difficult. Because counts were too low, about 18 rarely observed V segments, including chromosome 9 orphons, were excluded from the earlier analysis of about 500 of the donors. In an earlier analysis of roughly 560 of the donors, most TCR beta V segments were observed in productive rearrangements about 87% or about 30% of the time, broadly matching IMGT annotations. A later analysis found that HLA-associated TCR beta chains were more clonally expanded and had lower generation probabilities than equally common non-associated chains. A later genetic analysis associated a missense DCLRE1C variant with V-gene and J-gene trimming of TCR beta chains, and an independent cohort replicated the association. In a later analysis, around 15,000 TCR beta sequences were associated with specific HLA alleles at a false discovery rate of 0.05. HLA typing was unavailable for some donors at each locus, so association tests used only the typed subset. The authors suggested that the approach could potentially be extended to other disease states and immunological phenotypes. A cluster of highly shared sequence variants was judged likely to be a technical artifact of the sequencing pipeline. The presence/absence analyses assumed that sequencing depth was roughly uniform across donors, and that assumption may not be true.

CDR1 KGHSH and CDR2 LQKENI are derived from the germline V gene. The CDR3 measures 12 amino acids from cysteine to phenylalanine. Kept here is only the CDR3 DNA, which spans 36 bases and is read in frame from base 1. The junction carries 9 bases between V and J, which are trimmed by 3 bases and 7 bases respectively. As concerns this clone: Its antigen is still unknown.

Libraries were made using the immunoSEQ multiplex PCR assay. The multiplex PCR relied on a mix of 60 forward primers for TCR Vbeta segments and 13 reverse primers for TCR Jbeta segments. A multiplex PCR assay on genomic DNA amplified the CDR3 region of rearranged TCR beta genes. Amplified TCR beta libraries were sequenced as 87-base-pair reads on the Illumina HiSeq System. On the authors' methods: A later analysis counted about 76 million unique TCR beta chains across the 670 or so repertoires, and some 11 million of these chains were shared by at least two donors. A nearest-neighbor algorithm error-corrected the raw reads and collapsed the reads into unique sequences, merging closely related sequences to remove PCR and sequencing errors. Alignment of CDR3 sequences to IMGT reference sequences was used to assign V, D and J gene segments. For a sequence to be retained, a match of at least six nucleotides was required to both a V gene segment and a J gene segment. A rearrangement counted as productive if the CDR3 had no stop codons and remained in frame with V and J, and every other rearrangement counted as non-productive. Following IMGT convention, CDR3 was defined as the stretch from the second conserved V-encoded cysteine to the conserved J-encoded phenylalanine. The earlier analysis of about 640 of the donors excluded any sequence lacking an unambiguous match to a single V gene segment. In an earlier analysis of 587 of the donors, V segments were called functional above 56.7% productive rearrangements and were called segregating when the between-donor standard deviation exceeded 5%. A statistical classification framework was built for diagnosing cytomegalovirus status from the catalog of TCR beta chain sequences. In a later analysis, TCR nucleotide sequences were compared against IMGT/GENE-DB human TR gene sequences so that V and J genes could be assigned. A later analysis assigned CDR3 sequences and most-parsimonious VDJ recombination scenarios with the TCRdist pipeline. In a later analysis, every TCR beta chain was defined by the combination of its CDR3 amino acid sequence and its V-gene family, and reads without a unique V-gene family were dropped. To address suspected cross-contamination and a sequencing artifact, a later analysis removed a few hundred highly shared, low-generation-probability nucleotide sequences. In a later analysis, a clonal expansion index for each public chain was calculated from normalized within-repertoire ranks of inferred template counts. A later analysis computed generation probabilities with a VDJ recombination model fitted to out-of-frame rearrangements, and checked the results against IGoR. A later analysis scored TCR-TCR, TCR-HLA and TCR-CMV co-occurrence with hypergeometric tests, applying a repertoire-size bias correction to TCR pairs. False discovery rates were estimated in a later analysis by permuting HLA or CMV assignments 20 times. A later analysis grouped co-occurring TCRs with DBSCAN, adding TCRdist sequence similarity when clustering within HLA-allele-positive subsets. Repertoires with fewer than 30,000 or more than 120,000 public chains were left out of co-occurrence clustering, as were several repertoires with anomalous nucleotide sharing. TCRdb re-hosts the immuneACCESS table, in-frame sequences only. Its copies lack some clones; in the studies checked, an unresolved V gene accounts for under half of them, and the cause for the rest is not known. D and trimming were read from the DNA, whereas the V and J calls and clone size are those reported in that table. Per the sample table, the count is about 140,000 clones. The ten largest account for 0.96% of the sample.

The chain is made from TRBV18 and TRBJ1-1; TRBD1 is perhaps the D gene, given 5 matching bases. The specimen was PBMCs. The sequence came from a male donor in good health and CMV-seronegative. CDR3 reads: CASSPEGDEAFF. Read as DNA, the sequence is TGTGCCAGCTCACCCGAAGGGGATGAAGCTTTCTTT.